This T cell receptor beta chain was captured by sequencing in a study of shared clonotypes between healthy human individuals. Looked up from germline, CDR1 is SNHLY and CDR2 is FYNNEI. V shed 1 base and J shed 5 bases, with 3 bases lying between them. The CDR3 has 11 residues. Only in-frame clones appear in the TCRdb table, and some are missing; sequencing was by immunoSEQ multiplex PCR. The table lists roughly 380,000 clones, approximately 97% of them singletons, with about 0.32% in the top ten. This chain uses TRBV2 with TRBJ2-7; D gene ambiguous. Sequencing was carried out using memory CD8+ T cells sorted from blood. The subset here: CD45RO+ cells pooled with CCR7-negative TemRA cells. The TCR comes from a man aged 25 to 40 in good health. CDR3 sequence reads: CASSEGNEQYF. The DNA for the CDR3 is TGTGCCAGCAGTGAAGGAAACGAGCAGTACTTC.